This TCR beta chain is drawn from a study of chemoradiotherapy in HPV16-positive cancers. About the study: Functional T-cell assays on a couple of HPV16-positive patients' cells defined candidate HPV-specific clones and common TCR motifs.

Study results and limitations: HPV-specific T cells were functionally defined from only two HPV16-positive patients. Candidate HPV-specific clones and E7-related TCR motifs grew in tumor during treatment.

Measured with immunoSEQ multiplex PCR; TCRdb has only the in-frame clones, and not every one. This table has around 12,000 clones, roughly 77% appearing once. In regard to this clone: Its cognate antigen is unknown.

The length of the CDR3 is 15 residues. In germline, CDR1 is GTSNPN, CDR2 SVGIG (reference sequence). V was clipped by 1 base and J by 5 bases; unmatched bases: 6. Specimen collection occurred from a patient who underwent chemoradiotherapy. This clonotype was obtained from a human donor with HPV-associated anogenital cancer. The gene calls are TRBV30 and TRBJ2-5; TRBD1 matches at 11 bases. In nucleotides, the CDR3 is TGTGCCTGGAGTGGGGACAGGGGGTTAGGGGAGACCCAGTACTTC. Its protein product is CAWSGDRGLGETQYF.